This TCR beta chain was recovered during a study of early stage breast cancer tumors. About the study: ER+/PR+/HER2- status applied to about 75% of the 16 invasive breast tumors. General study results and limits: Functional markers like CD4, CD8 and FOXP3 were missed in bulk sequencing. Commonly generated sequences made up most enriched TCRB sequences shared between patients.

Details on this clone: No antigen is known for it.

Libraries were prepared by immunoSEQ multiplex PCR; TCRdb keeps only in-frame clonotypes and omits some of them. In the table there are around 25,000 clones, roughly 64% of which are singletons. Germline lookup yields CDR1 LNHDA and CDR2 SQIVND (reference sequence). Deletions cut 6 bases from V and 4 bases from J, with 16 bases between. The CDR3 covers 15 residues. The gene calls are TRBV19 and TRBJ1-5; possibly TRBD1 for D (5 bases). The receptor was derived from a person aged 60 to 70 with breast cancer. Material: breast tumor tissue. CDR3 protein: CASSPHGGGNQPQHF. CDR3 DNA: TGTGCCAGTAGCCCCCACGGGGGAGGGAATCAGCCCCAGCATTTT.